Following are 10 T cell receptor beta chains from one sample sequenced in a study of early T cells in non-severe SARS-CoV-2 infection. Each CDR3 protein is one row after TCRdb ran MiXCR on the 5' RACE reads. The table has tens of thousands of distinct CDR3 sequences, 16% seen once. The specimen comprised whole blood, sampled at baseline. These receptors came from an adult who was a healthcare worker with PCR-confirmed SARS-CoV-2 infection or an uninfected control (not recorded which).

The genes are TRBV7-8 and TRBJ2-7; D is ambiguous. The CDR3 contains 14 residues. Germline V gene sequence: CDR1 SGHVS, CDR2 FQNEAQ. Deletions cut 2 bases from V and 5 bases from J, with 13 bases between. For the CDR3, the DNA is TGTGCCAGCAGCTTAACATATTTCCCCCACGAGCAGTACTTC. Translated, it gives CASSLTYFPHEQYF.

This clonotype was picked up a small number of times. Here the CDR3 reads CASSYGVEEPSYEQYF. CDR3 nucleotide sequence: TGTGCCAGCAGCTACGGCGTGGAGGAACCTTCCTACGAGCAGTACTTC. The genes are TRBV5-6 and TRBJ2-7; tentative D call: TRBD2 (5 bases). V was pared by 3 bases and J by 1 base, with 17 bases between. CDR1 is SGHDT, CDR2 YYEEEE, per germline. This CDR3 has 16 amino acids.

Written as DNA, the CDR3 is TGCGCCAGCAGCCAAGGTGGAGCGGGACAAGACACCGGGGAGCTGTTTTTT. Protein sequence: CASSQGGAGQDTGELFF. The chain is built from TRBV4-1 and TRBJ2-2; a possible D gene is TRBD2 (7 bases). The CDR3 spans 17 residues. The germline V gene encodes CDR1 MGHRA and CDR2 YSYEKL. The ends were cut back, 1 base at V and 3 bases at J, with 15 bases in the middle.

This clonotype was counted only a few times. The gene calls are TRBV6-5 and TRBJ1-1; 9 nucleotides align to TRBD1. V lost 10 bases to trimming and J lost 1 base; unmatched junction nucleotides: 4. Per the germline V gene, CDR1 is MNHEY and CDR2 is SVGAGI. This CDR3 is 13 amino acids long. The CDR3 is CAIRDRENTEAFF. Here the CDR3 DNA reads TGTGCCATCAGGGACAGGGAGAACACTGAAGCTTTCTTT.

This clonotype was observed a few times. The rearrangement links TRBV2 to TRBJ2-1; D is perhaps TRBD1 (6 bases). V was shortened by 7 bases and J by 4 bases, with 17 bases between the two germline ends. The CDR3 consists of 15 residues. Germline loops: CDR1 SNHLY, CDR2 FYNNEI. The CDR3 spells CASKGILGGYNEQFF. The DNA of the CDR3 is TGTGCCAGCAAGGGGATCCTAGGGGGATACAATGAGCAGTTCTTC.

The chain has TRBV18 and TRBJ1-1; TRBD1 is a possible D gene (5 bases). V lost 3 bases and J lost 8, with 7 bases in between. This CDR3 spans 11 amino acids. CDR1 KGHSH and CDR2 LQKENI come from the germline V gene. CDR3 nucleotides: TGTGCCAGCTCACCCCGGGGGGAAGCTTTCTTT. This sequence encodes CASSPRGEAFF.

This clonotype came up many times. The V and J genes are TRBV2 and TRBJ2-5, with D hard to call. The V and J ends lost 8 bases and 1 base respectively, with 8 bases between them. This CDR3 is 12 amino acids long. Germline V gives CDR1 SNHLY, CDR2 FYNNEI. CDR3 region: CASSYSQETQYF. The CDR3 bases are TGTGCCAGCTCGTACAGCCAAGAGACCCAGTACTTC.

V usage is TRBV7-9 and J usage is TRBJ2-1, with D possibly being TRBD1 (6 bases). Germline V lookup: CDR1 SEHNR, CDR2 FQNEAQ (reference sequence). The V and J ends lost 5 bases and 3 bases respectively, with 17 bases between them. This CDR3 has 16 residues. This chain's CDR3 is CASSPIGTKNYNEQFF. The DNA for the CDR3 is TGTGCCAGCAGCCCGATCGGGACAAAGAACTACAATGAGCAGTTCTTC.

The chain has TRBV29-1 and TRBJ2-3, with a weak D call TRBD2 (5 bases). The CDR3 loop spans 13 amino acids. Trimming took off 4 bases at V and 0 bases at J, with 8 bases between the two ends. Germline V gene sequence: CDR1 SQVTM, CDR2 ANQGSEA. The DNA of the CDR3 is TGCAGCGTTGGTAGCGCTAGCACAGATACGCAGTATTTT. The encoded protein is CSVGSASTDTQYF.

This clonotype has only a few counts. The V and J genes are TRBV6-6 and TRBJ2-3; 10 positions match TRBD2. V lost 6 bases, J lost 6 bases, and 6 bases stayed unmatched. Germline CDR1 MNHNY, CDR2 SVGAGI (reference sequence). The CDR3 consists of 14 residues. CDR3 region: CASRGTSGIDTQYF. Here the CDR3 DNA reads TGTGCCAGCAGGGGTACTAGCGGGATCGATACGCAGTATTTT.